The present TCR beta chain was sequenced within a study of cytomegalovirus exposure and HLA in healthy donors. It was with 60 Vbeta and 13 Jbeta primers that the PCR ran. Using immunoSEQ multiplex PCR, the repertoire was profiled, and TCRdb retains in-frame clones only, with some absent. Of about 130,000 clones listed, around 67% are singletons. The CDR3 totals 14 residues. Germline V gene sequence: CDR1 MNHEY, CDR2 SVGAGI. V lost 6 bases to trimming and J lost 6 bases, with 16 bases between them. Sequences were obtained from PBMCs. The chain couples TRBV6-5 to TRBJ2-3; D unresolved. The clonotype was recovered from a man aged 18 to 30 in good health and CMV-seropositive. The DNA for the CDR3 is TGTGCCAGCAGCCATTTCTTAAACGGGGATACGCAGTATTTT. It is translated as CASSHFLNGDTQYF.